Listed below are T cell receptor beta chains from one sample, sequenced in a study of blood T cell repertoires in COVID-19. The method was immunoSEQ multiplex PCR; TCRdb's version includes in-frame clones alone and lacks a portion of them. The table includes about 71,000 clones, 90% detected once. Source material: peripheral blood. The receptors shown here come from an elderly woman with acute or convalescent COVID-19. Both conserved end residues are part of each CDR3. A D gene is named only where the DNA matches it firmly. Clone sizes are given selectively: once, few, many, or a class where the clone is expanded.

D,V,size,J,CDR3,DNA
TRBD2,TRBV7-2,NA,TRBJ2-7,CASSKTSGSYEQYF,TGTGCCAGCAGCAAGACTAGCGGGAGCTACGAGCAGTACTTC
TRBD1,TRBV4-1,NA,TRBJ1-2,CASSQGRTGKGGYTF,TGCGCCAGCAGCCAAGGCCGGACAGGTAAAGGGGGCTACACCTTC
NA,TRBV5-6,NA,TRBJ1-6,CASSSRTDSPLHF,TGTGCCAGCAGCTCAAGGACAGATTCACCCCTCCACTTT
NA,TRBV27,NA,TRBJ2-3,CASSRTRGPSTDTQYF,TGTGCCAGCAGCCGTACCAGGGGACCCTCCACAGATACGCAGTATTTT
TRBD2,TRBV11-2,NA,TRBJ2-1,CASSLDSGTRANNEQFF,TGTGCCAGCAGCTTAGATTCCGGGACTAGGGCTAACAATGAGCAGTTCTTC
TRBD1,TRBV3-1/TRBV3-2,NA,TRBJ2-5,CASSPGQGGETQYF,TGTGCCAGCAGCCCGGGACAGGGGGGGGAGACCCAGTACTTC
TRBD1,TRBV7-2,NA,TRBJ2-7,CASSLAGTGASYEQYF,TGTGCCAGCAGCTTAGCGGGGACAGGGGCCTCCTACGAGCAGTACTTC
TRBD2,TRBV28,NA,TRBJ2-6,CASTPGGGTGANVLTF,TGTGCCAGCACTCCAGGCGGGGGGACCGGGGCCAACGTCCTGACTTTC
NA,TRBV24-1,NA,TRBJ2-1,CATSDFESGNEQFF,TGTGCCACCAGTGATTTCGAGTCGGGGAATGAGCAGTTCTTC
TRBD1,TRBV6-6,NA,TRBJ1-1,CASSPPGTGRNTEAFF,TGTGCCAGCAGCCCCCCCGGGACAGGGAGGAACACTGAAGCTTTCTTT
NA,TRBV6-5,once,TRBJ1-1,CASKRRGNTEAFF,TGTGCCAGCAAAAGGAGGGGGAACACTGAAGCTTTCTTT
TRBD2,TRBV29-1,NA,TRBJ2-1,CSAKRGGSYNEQFF,TGCAGCGCTAAGCGGGGGGGCTCCTACAATGAGCAGTTCTTC
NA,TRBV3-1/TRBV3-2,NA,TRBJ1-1,CASSHPEGRTEAFF,TGTGCCAGCAGCCACCCGGAGGGGAGAACTGAAGCTTTCTTT
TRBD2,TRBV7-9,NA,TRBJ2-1,CASSRLAGGPHEQFF,TGTGCCAGCAGCCGACTAGCGGGGGGGCCTCATGAGCAGTTCTTC
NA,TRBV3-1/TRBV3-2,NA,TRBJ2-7,CASSFLYEQYF,TGTGCCAGCAGTTTCCTCTACGAGCAGTACTTC
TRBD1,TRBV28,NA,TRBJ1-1,CASKTGGRGVAEAFF,TGTGCCAGCAAAACAGGGGGCAGGGGCGTGGCTGAAGCTTTCTTT
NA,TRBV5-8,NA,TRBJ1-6,CASSLRTASKNSPLHF,TGTGCCAGCAGCTTGAGGACAGCCTCTAAAAATTCACCCCTCCACTTT
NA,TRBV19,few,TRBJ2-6,CASSLDSRSGANVLTF,TGTGCCAGTAGCCTAGACAGCCGATCTGGGGCCAACGTCCTGACTTTC
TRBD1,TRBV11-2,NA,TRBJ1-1,CASSLTGTGLTEAFF,TGTGCCAGCAGCCTAACCGGGACAGGGCTCACTGAAGCTTTCTTT
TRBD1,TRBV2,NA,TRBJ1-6,CASNYLRTGTPLHF,TGTGCCAGCAACTATCTTCGGACAGGGACGCCCCTCCACTTT
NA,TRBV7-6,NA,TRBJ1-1,CASSLRQGNTEAFF,TGTGCCAGCAGCCTAAGGCAGGGGAACACTGAAGCTTTCTTT
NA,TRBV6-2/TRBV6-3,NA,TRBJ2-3,CASSLQASTDTQYF,TGTGCCAGCAGTCTACAGGCCAGCACAGATACGCAGTATTTT
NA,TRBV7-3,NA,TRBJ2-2,CASSPGTGELFF,TGTGCCAGCAGCCCGGGGACAGGGGAGCTGTTTTTT
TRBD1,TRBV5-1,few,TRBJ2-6,CASSLTLGQSFSGANVLTF,TGCGCCAGCAGCTTGACCTTGGGACAGAGCTTCTCTGGGGCCAACGTCCTGACTTTC
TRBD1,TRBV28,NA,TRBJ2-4,CASTLRTGLAKNIQYF,TGTGCCAGCACCCTACGGACAGGACTAGCCAAAAACATTCAGTACTTC
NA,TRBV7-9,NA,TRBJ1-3,CASDRSGGGGNTIYF,TGTGCCAGCGATAGGTCTGGAGGTGGTGGAAACACCATATATTTT
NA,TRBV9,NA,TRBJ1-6,CASSVAVRDSPLHF,TGTGCCAGCAGCGTAGCTGTCAGGGATTCACCCCTCCACTTT
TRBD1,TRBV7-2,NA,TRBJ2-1,CASSLVRDRVNEQFF,TGTGCCAGCAGCTTAGTACGGGACAGGGTCAATGAGCAGTTCTTC
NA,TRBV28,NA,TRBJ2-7,CASSPSVGGGQYEQYF,TGTGCCAGCAGTCCCTCGGTAGGGGGAGGGCAATACGAGCAGTACTTC
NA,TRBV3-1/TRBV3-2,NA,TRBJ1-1,CASSPPGVGAFF,TGTGCCAGCAGCCCGCCGGGGGTCGGGGCTTTCTTT
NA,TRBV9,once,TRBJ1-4,CASSQGGLGEKLFF,TGTGCCAGCAGCCAAGGAGGTTTGGGTGAAAAACTGTTTTTT
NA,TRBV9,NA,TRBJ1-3,CASSVGRGLGNTIYF,TGTGCCAGCAGCGTAGGGCGGGGGCTTGGAAACACCATATATTTT
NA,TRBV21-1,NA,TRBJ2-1,CASSVRTAHNEQFF,TGTGCCAGCAGCGTTAGGACAGCTCACAATGAGCAGTTCTTC
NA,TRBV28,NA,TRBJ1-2,CASSPSGDYGYTF,TGTGCCAGCAGTCCGTCAGGGGACTATGGCTACACCTTC
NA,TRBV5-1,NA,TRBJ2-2,CASSQLNRVGTGELFF,TGCGCCAGCAGCCAATTGAACAGGGTCGGCACCGGGGAGCTGTTTTTT
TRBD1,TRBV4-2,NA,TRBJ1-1,CASSQDPMDRGGTEAFF,TGTGCCAGCAGCCAAGATCCCATGGACAGGGGAGGGACTGAAGCTTTCTTT
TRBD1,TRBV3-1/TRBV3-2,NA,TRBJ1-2,CASSRQGLGGYTF,TGTGCCAGCAGCCGACAGGGGTTGGGTGGCTACACCTTC
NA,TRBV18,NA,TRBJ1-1,CASSPLWSRGGTEAFF,TGTGCCAGCTCACCACTTTGGTCCCGAGGAGGCACTGAAGCTTTCTTT
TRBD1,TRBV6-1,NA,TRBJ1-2,CASSEPGTGLYGYTF,TGTGCCAGCAGTGAACCCGGGACAGGGCTCTATGGCTACACCTTC
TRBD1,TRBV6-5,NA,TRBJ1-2,CASSWTGDEGYTF,TGTGCCAGCAGTTGGACAGGAGATGAGGGCTACACCTTC
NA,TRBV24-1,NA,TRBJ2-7,CATSDAMRSYEQYF,TGTGCCACCAGTGATGCGATGCGGTCCTACGAGCAGTACTTC
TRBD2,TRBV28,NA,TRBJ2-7,CASTQVTSGYEQYF,TGTGCCAGCACCCAAGTGACTAGCGGATACGAGCAGTACTTC
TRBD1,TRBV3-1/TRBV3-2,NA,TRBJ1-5,CASSRSGTGNQPQHF,TGTGCCAGCAGCCGATCCGGGACAGGGAATCAGCCCCAGCATTTT
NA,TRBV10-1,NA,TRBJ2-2,CASIVGQNTGELFF,TGCGCCAGCATCGTGGGGCAGAACACCGGGGAGCTGTTTTTT
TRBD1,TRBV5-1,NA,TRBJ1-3,CASSQQGSSGNTIYF,TGCGCCAGCAGCCAACAGGGGAGCTCTGGAAACACCATATATTTT
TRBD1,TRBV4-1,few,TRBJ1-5,CASSRPDRGRDQPQHF,TGCGCCAGCAGCCGCCCGGACAGGGGGCGTGATCAGCCCCAGCATTTT
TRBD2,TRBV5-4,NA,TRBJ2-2,CASSRRLAGTTANTGELFF,TGTGCCAGCAGCCGTAGACTAGCGGGGACTACCGCGAACACCGGGGAGCTGTTTTTT
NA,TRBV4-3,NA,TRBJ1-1,CASSPSGGWVTEAFF,TGCGCCAGCAGCCCCTCCGGGGGGTGGGTCACTGAAGCTTTCTTT
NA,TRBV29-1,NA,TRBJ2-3,CSVERLLTDTQYF,TGCAGCGTTGAACGTTTACTCACAGATACGCAGTATTTT
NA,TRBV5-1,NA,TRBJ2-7,CASSLGPGNAYEQYF,TGCGCCAGCAGCTTGGGGCCAGGGAATGCATACGAGCAGTACTTC
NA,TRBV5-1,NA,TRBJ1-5,CASSLRGGDQPQHF,TGCGCCAGCAGCCTCCGGGGCGGGGATCAGCCCCAGCATTTT
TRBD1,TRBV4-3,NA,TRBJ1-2,CASSQDRQGNYGYTF,TGCGCCAGCAGCCAAGATCGACAGGGGAACTATGGCTACACCTTC
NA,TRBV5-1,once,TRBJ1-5,CASSLAGEQPQHF,TGCGCCAGCAGCTTGGCAGGGGAACAGCCCCAGCATTTT
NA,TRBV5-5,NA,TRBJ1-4,CASSSEAYSVNEKLFF,TGTGCCAGCAGCTCCGAGGCATATAGTGTGAATGAAAAACTGTTTTTT
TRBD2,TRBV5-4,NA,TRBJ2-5,CASSLGLAGGGQETQYF,TGTGCCAGCAGCTTGGGACTAGCGGGAGGAGGGCAAGAGACCCAGTACTTC
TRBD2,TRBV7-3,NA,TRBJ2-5,CASSLVISGRETQYF,TGTGCCAGCAGCTTAGTGATTAGCGGGAGAGAGACCCAGTACTTC
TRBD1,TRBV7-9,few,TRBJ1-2,CASSAWDSHGYTF,TGTGCCAGCAGCGCCTGGGACAGTCATGGCTACACCTTC
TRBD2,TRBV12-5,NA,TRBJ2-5,CASGLSGGLGTQYF,TGTGCTAGTGGTTTGAGCGGGGGTTTGGGGACCCAGTACTTC
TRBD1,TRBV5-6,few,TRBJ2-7,CASSPGTGNLYEQYF,TGTGCCAGCAGCCCCGGGACAGGGAATTTGTACGAGCAGTACTTC
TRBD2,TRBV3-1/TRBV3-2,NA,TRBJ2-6,CASSQIAGARGANVLTF,TGTGCCAGCAGCCAAATAGCGGGGGCGCGGGGGGCCAACGTCCTGACTTTC